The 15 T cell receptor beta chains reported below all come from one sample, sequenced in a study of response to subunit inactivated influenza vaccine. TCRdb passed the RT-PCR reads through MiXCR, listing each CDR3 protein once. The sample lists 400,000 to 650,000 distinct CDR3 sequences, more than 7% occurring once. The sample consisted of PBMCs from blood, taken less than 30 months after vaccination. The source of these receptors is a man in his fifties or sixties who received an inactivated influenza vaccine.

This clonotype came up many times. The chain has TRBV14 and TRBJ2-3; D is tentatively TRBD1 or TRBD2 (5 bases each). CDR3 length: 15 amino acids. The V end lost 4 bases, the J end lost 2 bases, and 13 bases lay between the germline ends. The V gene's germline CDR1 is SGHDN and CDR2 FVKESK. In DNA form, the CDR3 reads TGTGCCAGCAGCCCCTGGGGGAGTATCACAGATACGCAGTATTTT. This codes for CASSPWGSITDTQYF. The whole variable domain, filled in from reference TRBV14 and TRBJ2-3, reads EAGVTQFPSHSVIEKGQTVTLRCDPISGHDNLYWYRRVMGKEIKFLLHFVKESKQDESGMPNNRFLAERTGGTYSTLKVQPAELEDSGVYFCASSPWGSITDTQYFGPGTRLTVL.

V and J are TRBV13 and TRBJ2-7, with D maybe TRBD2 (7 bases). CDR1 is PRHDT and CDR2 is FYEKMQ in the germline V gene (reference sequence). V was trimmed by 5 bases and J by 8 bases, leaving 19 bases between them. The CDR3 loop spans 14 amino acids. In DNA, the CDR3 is TGTGCCAGCAGCCCTAGTACGGGGGGCGTTCAGCAGTACTTC. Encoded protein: CASSPSTGGVQQYF.

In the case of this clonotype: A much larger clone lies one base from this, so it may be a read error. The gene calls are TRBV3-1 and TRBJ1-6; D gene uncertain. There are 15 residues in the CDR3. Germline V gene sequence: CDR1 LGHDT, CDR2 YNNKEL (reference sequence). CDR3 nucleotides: TGTGCCAGCGGCCAAGATAGATCGAGGAATTCACCCCTCCACTTT. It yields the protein CASGQDRSRNSPLHF.

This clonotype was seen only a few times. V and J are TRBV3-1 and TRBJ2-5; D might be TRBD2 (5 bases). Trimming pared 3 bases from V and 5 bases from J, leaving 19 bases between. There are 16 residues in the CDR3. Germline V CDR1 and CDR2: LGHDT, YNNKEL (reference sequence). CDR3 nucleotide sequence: TGTGCCAGCAGCCAGGCGTCGGGATCGTCGGGGGAGACCCAGTACTTC. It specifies CASSQASGSSGETQYF.

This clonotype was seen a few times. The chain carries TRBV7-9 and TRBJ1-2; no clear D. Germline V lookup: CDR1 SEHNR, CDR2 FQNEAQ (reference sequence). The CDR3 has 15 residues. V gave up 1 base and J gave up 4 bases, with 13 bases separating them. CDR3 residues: CASSLVSAGSYGYTF. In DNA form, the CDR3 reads TGTGCCAGCAGCTTAGTTTCAGCCGGTAGCTATGGCTACACCTTC.

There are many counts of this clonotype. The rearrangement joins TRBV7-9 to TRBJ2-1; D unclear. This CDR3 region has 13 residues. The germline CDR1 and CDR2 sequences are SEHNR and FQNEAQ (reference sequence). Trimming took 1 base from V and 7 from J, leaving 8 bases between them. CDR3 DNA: TGTGCCAGCAGCTTAGGGCAGTGGAATGAGCAGTTCTTC. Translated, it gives CASSLGQWNEQFF.

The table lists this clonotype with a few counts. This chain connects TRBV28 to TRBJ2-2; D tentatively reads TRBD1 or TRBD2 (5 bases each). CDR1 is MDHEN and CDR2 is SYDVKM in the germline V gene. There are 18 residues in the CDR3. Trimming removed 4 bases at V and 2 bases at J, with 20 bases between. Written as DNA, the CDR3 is TGTGCCAGCAGTTCTAACGCTTGGGGGAGACCTAACACCGGGGAGCTGTTTTTT. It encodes CASSSNAWGRPNTGELFF.

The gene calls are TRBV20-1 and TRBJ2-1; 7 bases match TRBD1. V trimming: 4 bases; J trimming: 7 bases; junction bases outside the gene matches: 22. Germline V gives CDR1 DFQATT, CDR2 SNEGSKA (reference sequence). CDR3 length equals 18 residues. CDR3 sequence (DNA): TGCAGTGCTAAACCCCGAACCCGAGTAGGCCAGGGGGTTAATGAGCAGTTCTTC. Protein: CSAKPRTRVGQGVNEQFF.

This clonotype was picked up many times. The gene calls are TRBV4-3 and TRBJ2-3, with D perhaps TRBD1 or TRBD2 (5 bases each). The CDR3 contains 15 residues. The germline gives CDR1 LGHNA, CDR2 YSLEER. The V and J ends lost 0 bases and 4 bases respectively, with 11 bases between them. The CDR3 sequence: CASSQDLGDADTQYF. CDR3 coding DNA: TGCGCCAGCAGCCAAGATTTGGGGGACGCAGATACGCAGTATTTT.

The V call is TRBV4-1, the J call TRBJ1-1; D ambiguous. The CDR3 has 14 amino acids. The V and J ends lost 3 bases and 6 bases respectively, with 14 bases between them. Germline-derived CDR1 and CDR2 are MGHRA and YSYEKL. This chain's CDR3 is CASSQTPGSSEAFF. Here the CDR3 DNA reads TGCGCCAGCAGCCAGACCCCGGGTTCGTCTGAAGCTTTCTTT.

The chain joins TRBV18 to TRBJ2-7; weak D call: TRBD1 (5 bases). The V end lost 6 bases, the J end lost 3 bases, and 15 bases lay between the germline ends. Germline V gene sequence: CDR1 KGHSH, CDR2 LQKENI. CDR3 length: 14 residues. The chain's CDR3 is CASSPGSYSYEQYF. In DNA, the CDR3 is TGTGCCAGCTCCCCAGGGTCCTACAGCTACGAGCAGTACTTC.

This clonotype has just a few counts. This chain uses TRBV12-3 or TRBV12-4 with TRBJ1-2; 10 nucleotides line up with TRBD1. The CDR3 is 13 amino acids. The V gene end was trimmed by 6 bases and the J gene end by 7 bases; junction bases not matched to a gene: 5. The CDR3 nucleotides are TGTGCCAGCAGCCGGGACAGGGGTTTTGGCTACACCTTC. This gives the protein CASSRDRGFGYTF.

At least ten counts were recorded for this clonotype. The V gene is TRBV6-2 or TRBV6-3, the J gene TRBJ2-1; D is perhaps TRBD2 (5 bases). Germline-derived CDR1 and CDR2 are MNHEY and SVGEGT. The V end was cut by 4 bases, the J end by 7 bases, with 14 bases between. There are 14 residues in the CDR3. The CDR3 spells CASSSVARTNEQFF. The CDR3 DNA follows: TGTGCCAGCAGTTCAGTAGCGAGAACTAATGAGCAGTTCTTC.

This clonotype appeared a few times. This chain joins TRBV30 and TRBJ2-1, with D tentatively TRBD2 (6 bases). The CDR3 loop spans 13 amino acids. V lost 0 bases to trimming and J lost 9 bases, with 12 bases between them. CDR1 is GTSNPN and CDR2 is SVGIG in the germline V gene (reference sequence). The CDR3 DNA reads TGTGCCTGGAGTGTCGCGGGGAGTGGTGAGCAGTTCTTC. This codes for CAWSVAGSGEQFF. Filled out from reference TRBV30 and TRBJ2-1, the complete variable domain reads SQTIHQWPATLVQPVGSPLSLECTVEGTSNPNLYWYRQAAGRGLQLLFYSVGIGQISSEVPQNLSASRPQDRQFILSSKKLLLSDSGFYLCAWSVAGSGEQFFGPGTRLTVL.

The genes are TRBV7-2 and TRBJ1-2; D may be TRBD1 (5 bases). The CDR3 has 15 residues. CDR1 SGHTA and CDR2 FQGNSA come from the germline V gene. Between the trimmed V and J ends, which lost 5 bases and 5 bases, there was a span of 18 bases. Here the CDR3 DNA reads TGTGCCAGCAGCCCCATGAGGGGTGCGGCTTATGGCTACACCTTC. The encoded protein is CASSPMRGAAYGYTF.